This entry is about one T cell receptor (beta chain). Its antigen is undetermined. The data were obtained in a study of T cells and Merkel cell carcinoma outcomes. Points from the study as a whole: Reportedly, T-cell repertoire with density predicts Merkel cell carcinoma outcomes.

The germline V gene has CDR1 SNHLY and CDR2 FYNNEI. Trimming took off 4 bases at V and 3 bases at J, with 10 bases between the two ends. This CDR3 contains 13 residues. The data were produced by immunoSEQ multiplex PCR, yet TCRdb's version contains in-frame clones alone and is incomplete. The sample shows about 4,200 clones, nearly 95% of them seen only once. The TCR was taken from a human donor with Merkel cell carcinoma. Source material: tumor tissue from Merkel cell carcinoma. The chain links TRBV2 to TRBJ2-7; D gene unclear. The DNA for the CDR3 is TGTGCCAGCAGTGTTTCGGGCAGCTACGAGCAGTACTTC. Translation gives CASSVSGSYEQYF.